This entry lists 8 T cell receptor beta chains sequenced from one sample in a study of blood T cell repertoires in COVID-19. The repertoire was sequenced with immunoSEQ multiplex PCR; TCRdb's copy has only in-frame clones and lacks some. The sample has over 100,000 clones, more than 85% seen once. Sequenced: peripheral blood. The receptors derive from a human donor with acute or convalescent COVID-19. The donor label of this sample is uncertain.

This clone came up a few times. The chain recombines TRBV18 with TRBJ2-3; 7 bases are a match to TRBD1. Trimming took 6 bases from V and 5 from J; bases not matched to a gene: 8. In germline, CDR1 is KGHSH, CDR2 LQKENI. The CDR3 consists of 14 residues. Here the CDR3 DNA reads TGTGCCAGCTCCCCAGTGACAGGGCGAGATACGCAGTATTTT. Protein sequence: CASSPVTGRDTQYF.

V gene TRBV6-4 combines with J gene TRBJ1-1; 10 bases are shared with TRBD1. V trimming: 7 bases; J trimming: 6 bases; junction bases outside the gene matches: 8. Per the germline V gene, CDR1 is MRHNA and CDR2 is SNTAGT. This CDR3 has 14 amino acids. The CDR3 DNA reads as TGTGCCAGCACCGACAGGGGGCAGAGGTCTGAAGCTTTCTTT. Translating it yields CASTDRGQRSEAFF.

This chain joins TRBV20-1 and TRBJ2-7; possible D gene TRBD1, 5 bases. The CDR3 extends over 14 amino acids. The V end was cut by 3 bases, the J end by 0 bases, with 12 bases between. Germline-derived CDR1 and CDR2 are DFQATT and SNEGSKA (reference sequence). The CDR3 DNA is TGCAGTGCTAGTTTGGGGCGGAGCTCCTACGAGCAGTACTTC. Amino acid sequence: CSASLGRSSYEQYF.

The J gene is TRBJ1-4, the V gene TRBV28, with TRBD1 identical over 10 bases. This CDR3 comprises 15 residues. Losses at the gene ends were 2 bases for V and 8 bases for J; bases not matched to a gene: 5. Looked up from germline, CDR1 is MDHEN and CDR2 is SYDVKM. The CDR3 region is CASSLGDRGIEKLFF. The CDR3 nucleotides read TGTGCCAGCAGTTTAGGGGACAGGGGTATCGAAAAACTGTTTTTT.

The chain couples TRBV19 to TRBJ1-2; 8 bases map to TRBD1. This CDR3 spans 14 amino acids. CDR1 and CDR2 from the germline V gene are LNHDA and SQIVND (reference sequence). V gave up 5 bases and J gave up 4 bases; unmatched junction bases: 6. CDR3 in amino acids: CASSGTGTIYGYTF. In nucleotides, the CDR3 is TGTGCCAGTAGTGGGACAGGAACAATCTATGGCTACACCTTC.

This clone was observed a single time. The chain carries TRBV4-2 and TRBJ2-3, with 7 bases that match TRBD2. Trimming cost V 8 bases and J 1 base; bases outside gene matches: 9. This CDR3 region has 15 residues. The germline V gene encodes CDR1 LGHNA and CDR2 YNFKEQ. The CDR3 spells CASSSSGGGTDTQYF. The CDR3 DNA reads as TGTGCCAGCTCATCGTCGGGGGGAGGCACAGATACGCAGTATTTT.

This clone was seen just once. This chain links TRBV5-8 with TRBJ2-1; D is possibly TRBD1 (5 bases). Germline lookup yields CDR1 SGHTS and CDR2 YDEGEE. Trimming removed 8 bases from V and 4 bases from J, with 16 bases in between. The CDR3 runs to 14 residues. The CDR3 DNA sequence: TGTGCCAGTCCGTCAGGGCGAGGTTACAATGAGCAGTTCTTC. It specifies CASPSGRGYNEQFF.

V usage is TRBV27 and J usage is TRBJ2-1, with D unclear. The V gene lost 4 bases and the J gene lost 9 bases, with 16 bases spanning the gap. Germline V lookup: CDR1 MNHEY, CDR2 SMNVEV (reference sequence). This CDR3 has 14 amino acids. In DNA form, the CDR3 reads TGTGCCAGCAGTTCCCTCAGGCGTCATGGTGAGCAGTTCTTC. Amino acids: CASSSLRRHGEQFF.